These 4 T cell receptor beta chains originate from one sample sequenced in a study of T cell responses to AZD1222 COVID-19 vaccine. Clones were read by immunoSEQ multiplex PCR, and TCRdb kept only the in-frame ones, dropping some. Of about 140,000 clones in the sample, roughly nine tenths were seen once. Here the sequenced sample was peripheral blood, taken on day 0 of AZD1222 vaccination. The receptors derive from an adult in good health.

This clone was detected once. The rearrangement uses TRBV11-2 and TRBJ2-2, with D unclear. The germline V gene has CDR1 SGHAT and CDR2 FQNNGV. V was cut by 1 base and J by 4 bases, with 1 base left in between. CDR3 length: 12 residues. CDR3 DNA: TGTGCCAGCAGCTTAGCCACCGGGGAGCTGTTTTTT. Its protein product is CASSLATGELFF.

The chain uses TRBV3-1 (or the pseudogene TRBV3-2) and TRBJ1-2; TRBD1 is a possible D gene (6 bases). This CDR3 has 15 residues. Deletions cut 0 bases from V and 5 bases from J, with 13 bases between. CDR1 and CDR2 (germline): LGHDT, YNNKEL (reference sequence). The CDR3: CASSQEGRGGYGYTF. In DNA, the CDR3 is TGTGCCAGCAGCCAAGAAGGACGAGGGGGGTATGGCTACACCTTC.

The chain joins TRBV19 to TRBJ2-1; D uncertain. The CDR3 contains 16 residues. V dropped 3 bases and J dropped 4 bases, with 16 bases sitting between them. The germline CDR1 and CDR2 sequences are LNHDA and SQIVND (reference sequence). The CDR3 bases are TGTGCCAGTAGTATGCCGTTTAGAGACCTTTACAATGAGCAGTTCTTC. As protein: CASSMPFRDLYNEQFF.

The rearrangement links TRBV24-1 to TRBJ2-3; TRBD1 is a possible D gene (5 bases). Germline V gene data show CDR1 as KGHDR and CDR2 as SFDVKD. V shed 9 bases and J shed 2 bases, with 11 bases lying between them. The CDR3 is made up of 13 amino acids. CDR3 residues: CATQGGFTDTQYF. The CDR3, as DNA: TGTGCCACCCAGGGCGGATTCACAGATACGCAGTATTTT.